This entry describes one T cell receptor (beta chain). The source of the sample is a study of lymphopenia after photon versus proton radiotherapy. The repertoire was sequenced with immunoSEQ multiplex PCR; TCRdb's copy has only in-frame clones and lacks some. The sample consists of 83,000 or so clones, about 86% of them appearing once. The clonotype comes from a man in his sixties with pancreatic cancer. The sequencing used peripheral blood, collected from a patient treated with proton-based radiotherapy.

The CDR3: CASKWTGRAGELFF. The CDR3 nucleotides are TGTGCCAGCAAGTGGACAGGGAGGGCCGGGGAGCTGTTTTTT. This rearrangement joins TRBV6-5 to TRBJ2-2; tentative D call: TRBD1 (8 bases). The V and J ends lost 7 bases and 6 bases respectively, with 15 bases between them. There are 14 residues in the CDR3. Germline CDR1 reads MNHEY; CDR2 reads SVGAGI.